This TCR beta chain was profiled in a study of T cell repertoires in ileal Crohn's disease. Study overall: At surgery, about 38% of patients smoked, with median disease duration 7.9 years. Study observations and caveats: Compared with non-smokers, active smokers at surgery showed more clonal expansions. Endoscopic recurrence occurred in every patient whose clonality exceeded 26.8%.

Turning to this clone: The antigen is undetermined.

The time point here: inflamed ileum from the surgical specimen. The data were produced by immunoSEQ multiplex PCR, yet TCRdb's version contains in-frame clones alone and is incomplete. This sample yields about 8,000 clones, of which 65% to 90% are seen a single time; 9.5% to 12% belongs to the top ten. The material sequenced was ileal tissue. The sequence was obtained from an adult with Crohn's disease.

The CDR3: CASMDWGASNQPQHF. CDR3 coding DNA: TGTGCCAGCATGGATTGGGGAGCCAGCAATCAGCCCCAGCATTTT. The chain has TRBV28 and TRBJ1-5; D unresolved. The CDR3 is made up of 15 amino acids. V was clipped by 7 bases and J by 1 base, with 14 bases between them. The V gene's germline CDR1 is MDHEN and CDR2 SYDVKM.